This T cell receptor (beta chain) is drawn from a study of CD8 T cells in Susac syndrome (dated by TCRdb to about 2019). As for the study more broadly: Whether CD8+ T cell activation and differentiation in Susac syndrome was antigen driven was tested using repertoire sequencing. CD8+ T cell repertoire clonality was compared between fewer than 13 healthy donors, around 14 Susac syndrome patients and roughly 15 multiple sclerosis patients.

The research as a whole found: The study acknowledged that relatively few individuals were included in the TCR sequencing and HLA analysis.

A remark on this clonotype: Its antigen remains unidentified. No base quality information exists; no much larger clone differs at one position.

High-throughput TCR beta sequencing profiled peripheral blood CD8+ and CD4+ T cells from healthy donors, Susac syndrome patients and multiple sclerosis patients. The multiple sclerosis controls were treatment-naive patients who had stable or active relapsing-remitting disease and met the revised McDonald criteria. Bulk CD8+ and CD4+ T cells were purified by magnetic negative isolation, while CD8+ TEMRA cells were enriched using FACS. Blood was drawn into EDTA tubes, processed within 24 hours, and PBMCs were isolated by density gradient centrifugation. PBMCs intended for TCR sequencing were cryopreserved in liquid nitrogen and were subsequently thawed in a 37 degrees C water bath. The sorted or isolated CD4+, CD8+ and CD8+ TEMRA cells reached a purity of at least 90%. The germline ends are 17 bases apart after V is trimmed by 1 base and J by 5 bases. The CDR1 and CDR2 encoded by the germline V gene (reference sequence) are SEHNR and FQNEAQ. Spanning cysteine to phenylalanine, the CDR3 consists of 16 amino acids. Only the CDR3 region is kept as DNA, spanning 48 bases read in frame from base 1.

RNA was extracted with the RNeasy kit and 0.5 to 1 ug was reverse transcribed using random hexamers. TCR beta CDR3 regions were amplified with the immunoSEQ multiplex PCR assay covering 54 Vbeta and 13 Jbeta segments. Bias from PCR amplification was corrected by using a synthetic template baseline for primer optimization and for computational correction. The paper's processing steps were these. Reads were annotated to V, D and J genes per IMGT and analyzed with immunoSEQ Analyzer, keeping only productive sequences. Clonality was calculated as one minus the Shannon entropy normalized by log2 of the number of productive unique sequences. For each patient and control, public and private clones were evaluated within the 100 most prevalent clones. Clones were defined as Susac-specific if absent from the healthy and MS cohorts, from around 1,100 published viral clones and from other ImmuneACCESS disease sequences. Using fastp trimming at Q25 and MiXCR clonotype assembly, TCRdb reanalyzed the public sequencing data and kept in-frame beta chains. Rows are unified per CDR3 protein, each entry keeping the most common DNA and genes. These V and J calls derive from TCRdb rather than the authors' analysis. This sample has about 200,000 distinct CDR3 sequences in its table, and roughly nine tenths of those were observed once. Around 0.13% of the sample is held by the ten biggest clonotypes.

The sequence joins TRBV7-9 to TRBJ2-5; matching of 5 bases hints at TRBD1 as the D gene. The sample comprised CD8+ T cells from PBMCs. This clonotype was obtained from a human donor with multiple sclerosis. The DNA reads TGTGCCAGCAGCTTAGAGCTGGGGCCGCATGGGGAGACCCAGTACTTC. Its translation reads: CASSLELGPHGETQYF.